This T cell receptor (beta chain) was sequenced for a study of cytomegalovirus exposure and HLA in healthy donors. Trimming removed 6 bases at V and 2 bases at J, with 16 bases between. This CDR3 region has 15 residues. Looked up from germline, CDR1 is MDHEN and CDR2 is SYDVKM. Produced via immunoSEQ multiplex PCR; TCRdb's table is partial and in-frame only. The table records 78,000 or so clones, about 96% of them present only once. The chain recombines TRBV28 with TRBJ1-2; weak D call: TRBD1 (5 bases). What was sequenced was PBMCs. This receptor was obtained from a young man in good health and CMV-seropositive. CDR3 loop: CASSDAPTVNYGYTF. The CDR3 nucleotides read TGTGCCAGCAGCGACGCTCCGACAGTGAACTATGGCTACACCTTC.